The 21 T cell receptor beta chains reported below all come from one sample, sequenced in a study of blood T cell repertoires in COVID-19. Sequenced by immunoSEQ multiplex PCR; TCRdb stores in-frame clones only, minus some. The sample gives approximately 240,000 clones, 82% of which show up once; nearly 5% is in the top ten. What was sequenced was peripheral blood. The receptor source for this set is an elderly woman with active or convalescent COVID-19.

The chain combines TRBV7-2 with TRBJ2-5, with a possible D match to TRBD2 (5 bases). The CDR3 runs 16 residues. V was clipped by 5 bases and J by 1 base, with 17 bases between them. Per the germline V gene, CDR1 is SGHTA and CDR2 is FQGNSA. The CDR3 nucleotides are TGTGCCAGCAGCCCAGCGGTGACTGCCGTCCAAGAGACCCAGTACTTC. Translating gives CASSPAVTAVQETQYF.

In regard to this clone: The same CDR3 also results from other DNA sequences found in this sample. This rearrangement joins TRBV27 to TRBJ1-5, with D perhaps matching TRBD1 (6 bases). Germline CDR1 and CDR2: MNHEY and SMNVEV (reference sequence). V gave up 2 bases and J gave up 0 bases, with 8 bases separating them. The CDR3 sequence is 15 residues long. CDR3 sequence (DNA): TGTGCCAGCAGTTTAAGGGGGGGTAGCAATCAGCCCCAGCATTTT. The encoded protein is CASSLRGGSNQPQHF.

The chain carries TRBV5-1 and TRBJ1-6; tentatively, D is TRBD1 (5 bases). CDR3 length: 14 residues. V was pared by 4 bases and J by 8 bases, with 13 bases between. CDR1 is SGHRS and CDR2 is YFSETQ in the germline V gene. The CDR3 spells CASSPRGRDSPLHF. The DNA for the CDR3 is TGCGCCAGCAGCCCCCGTGGCAGGGATTCACCCCTCCACTTT.

The V call is TRBV28, the J call TRBJ1-1; 8 nucleotides agree with TRBD1. The germline V gene encodes CDR1 MDHEN and CDR2 SYDVKM. Trimming removed 5 bases from V and 13 bases from J; junction bases left unmatched: 9. The CDR3 is 12 residues long. CDR3: CASSPATGVGFF. CDR3 coding DNA: TGTGCCAGCAGTCCCGCGACAGGGGTTGGTTTCTTT.

J is TRBJ2-7 and V is TRBV7-2; D unresolved. Germline V gene data show CDR1 as SGHTA and CDR2 as FQGNSA. This CDR3 has 14 residues. The V end lost 5 bases, the J end lost 5 bases, and 16 bases lay between the germline ends. This chain's CDR3 is CASSKPSTLDEQYF. CDR3 sequence (DNA): TGTGCCAGCAGCAAACCTAGTACTCTGGACGAGCAGTACTTC.

This clone was seen only a few times. CDR3 sequence reads: CASSASRASGLGEQYF. The CDR3 nucleotides are TGTGCCAGTAGTGCGTCCCGTGCTAGCGGGTTAGGCGAGCAGTACTTC. The rearrangement uses TRBV19 and TRBJ2-7, with 8 bases fitting TRBD2. V lost 5 bases, J lost 6 bases, and 15 bases stayed unmatched. Germline values: CDR1 LNHDA, CDR2 SQIVND (reference sequence). The CDR3 loop spans 16 amino acids.

The rearrangement links TRBV7-9 to TRBJ1-2, with unresolved D. Germline CDR1 reads SEHNR; CDR2 reads FQNEAQ (reference sequence). V lost 2 bases and J 8 bases, leaving 12 bases between the germline ends. The CDR3 runs to 13 residues. The CDR3 loop reads CASSLKEAGGYTF. In DNA, the CDR3 is TGTGCCAGCAGCTTAAAGGAGGCGGGCGGCTACACCTTC.

This chain joins TRBV10-3 and TRBJ1-1; 7 nucleotides match TRBD1. Germline lookup yields CDR1 ENHRY and CDR2 SYGVKD. V lost 4 bases and J lost 4; bases outside the gene matches: 6. The CDR3 totals 14 residues. DNA of the CDR3: TGTGCCATCAGTGTCGACAGGGATGGCACTGAAGCTTTCTTT. This codes for CAISVDRDGTEAFF.

V gene TRBV5-1 combines with J gene TRBJ1-2; tentative D call: TRBD1 (6 bases). Germline V gene sequence: CDR1 SGHRS, CDR2 YFSETQ. V lost 4 bases to trimming and J lost 3 bases, with 19 bases between them. CDR3 length: 16 amino acids. CDR3 sequence: CASSTRGEPADYGYTF. CDR3 coding DNA: TGCGCCAGCAGCACCAGGGGAGAACCGGCGGACTATGGCTACACCTTC.

The rearrangement uses TRBV5-1 and TRBJ1-6, with a possible D match to TRBD1 (6 bases). The V and J ends lost 4 bases and 8 bases respectively, with 13 bases between them. The CDR3 runs 14 residues. The germline gives CDR1 SGHRS, CDR2 YFSETQ. The CDR3 sequence is CASSGGDSYSPLHF. DNA of the CDR3: TGCGCCAGCAGCGGGGGCGACTCATATTCACCCCTCCACTTT.

V usage is TRBV28 and J usage is TRBJ1-5, with 7 bases matching TRBD1. CDR1 is MDHEN, CDR2 SYDVKM, per germline. Germline trimming cut 5 bases from V and 9 bases from J; bases unmatched to any gene: 13. The CDR3 is 15 amino acids. The CDR3 coding sequence is TGTGCCAGCAGTCCACGACAGGGCTACAAGGGGCCCCAGCATTTT. Translation: CASSPRQGYKGPQHF.

The J gene is TRBJ1-5, the V gene TRBV2, with 10 positions matching TRBD1. The length of the CDR3 is 18 residues. V gave up 3 bases and J gave up 0 bases; unmatched junction bases: 8. Germline-derived CDR1 and CDR2 are SNHLY and FYNNEI. As DNA, the CDR3 is TGTGCCAGCAGTGATAGGGACAGGGGCCTATATAGCAATCAGCCCCAGCATTTT. Translation gives CASSDRDRGLYSNQPQHF.

The genes are TRBV15 and TRBJ2-5; TRBD1 aligns across 11 bases. Losses at the gene ends were 6 bases for V and 4 bases for J; bases not matched to a gene: 16. The V gene's germline CDR1 is LNHNV and CDR2 YYDKDF (reference sequence). The CDR3 has 18 amino acids. CDR3 amino acids: CATREGTGGAGRSETQYF. The CDR3 DNA follows: TGTGCCACCAGGGAGGGGACAGGGGGTGCGGGCCGGTCAGAGACCCAGTACTTC.

V gene TRBV23-1 combines with J gene TRBJ2-4; 9 bases line up with TRBD1. TRBV23-1 is filed as an ORF, its function uncertain. V lost 2 bases, J lost 0 bases, and 2 bases stayed unmatched. This CDR3 is built from 16 residues. CDR3 region: CASSQRDRVAKNIQYF. Written as DNA, the CDR3 is TGCGCCAGCAGTCAAAGGGACAGGGTAGCCAAAAACATTCAGTACTTC.

On this clone itself: Sequence at one end of the junction differs from germline and may be a read error. The chain recombines TRBV3-1 (or the pseudogene TRBV3-2) with TRBJ1-2; 7 bases map to TRBD1. Germline V gives CDR1 LGHDT, CDR2 YNNKEL (reference sequence). This CDR3 contains 14 residues. CDR3 sequence reads: CASSQDSGEGALSF. The CDR3 bases are TGTGCCAGCAGCCAAGATAGCGGGGAGGGGGCATTGAGCTTC.

The V call is TRBV9, the J call TRBJ1-5, with TRBD1 identical over 12 bases. V lost 0 bases to trimming and J lost 4 bases; unmatched junction nucleotides: 2. This CDR3 region has 16 residues. Germline CDR1 SGDLS, CDR2 YYNGEE. The DNA for the CDR3 is TGTGCCAGCAGCGTAGGGGGACAGGGGGCGAATCAGCCCCAGCATTTT. Protein: CASSVGGQGANQPQHF.

The chain links TRBV18 to TRBJ1-1; perhaps TRBD1 as D (6 bases). V was shortened by 3 bases and J by 0 bases, with 17 bases between the two germline ends. The CDR3 has 17 amino acids. Per the germline V gene, CDR1 is KGHSH and CDR2 is LQKENI. The CDR3 spells CASSPNLQGFMNTEAFF. CDR3 coding DNA: TGTGCCAGCTCACCTAATCTTCAGGGGTTCATGAACACTGAAGCTTTCTTT. The whole variable domain, filled in from reference TRBV18 and TRBJ1-1, reads NAGVMQNPRHLVRRRGQEARLRCSPMKGHSHVYWYRQLPEEGLKFMVYLQKENIIDESGMPKERFSAEFPKEGPSILRIQQVVRGDSAAYFCASSPNLQGFMNTEAFFGQGTRLTVV.

The rearrangement joins TRBV6-1 to TRBJ2-3; weak D call: TRBD1 (6 bases). This CDR3 has 14 residues. Looked up from germline, CDR1 is MNHNS and CDR2 is SASEGT. The V end was cut by 6 bases, the J end by 0 bases, with 10 bases between. The CDR3 DNA reads as TGTGCCAGCAGGGACAGAATGAGCACAGATACGCAGTATTTT. It encodes CASRDRMSTDTQYF.

The rearrangement joins TRBV6-4 to TRBJ2-5, with D possibly being TRBD1 (5 bases). Germline V lookup: CDR1 MRHNA, CDR2 SNTAGT. Trimming removed 4 bases at V and 5 bases at J, with 17 bases between. The CDR3 loop spans 15 amino acids. The CDR3 loop reads CASSVEAGLMETQYF. The CDR3 nucleotides are TGTGCCAGCAGTGTTGAGGCAGGGTTAATGGAGACCCAGTACTTC.

V gene TRBV18 combines with J gene TRBJ1-1; perhaps TRBD1 as D (6 bases). V dropped 6 bases and J dropped 6 bases, with 20 bases sitting between them. Germline lookup yields CDR1 KGHSH and CDR2 LQKENI. The CDR3 loop spans 15 amino acids. The CDR3 coding sequence is TGTGCCAGCTCCCGAGAACAGGGAGGGGGGTCTGAAGCTTTCTTT. Translating gives CASSREQGGGSEAFF.

This clone was detected only a few times. The gene calls are TRBV7-8 and TRBJ1-4, with D possibly matching TRBD1 (5 bases). Germline V CDR1 and CDR2: SGHVS, FQNEAQ. This CDR3 has 15 residues. V was trimmed by 5 bases and J by 8 bases, leaving 18 bases between them. CDR3 coding DNA: TGTGCCAGCAGCGCCGGGGGGTCGCCGGGAGAAAAACTGTTTTTT. Translation: CASSAGGSPGEKLFF.